Below, one TCR beta chain is given with its context. No antigen is known for it. This record comes from a study of T cells in Graves' hyperthyroidism and ophthalmopathy. The study's findings and limits: Separating ophthalmopathy from stable hyperthyroidism was achieved by a 13 V-J model.

RNA transcripts were the template for amplifying TCR beta CDR3 regions. An initial round of RT-PCR targeting the TCR CDR3 relied on the HTBI primer set. TCRdb ran MiXCR on the multiplex PCR reads and lists one entry per CDR3 protein. The table records hundreds of thousands of distinct CDR3 sequences, over 35% of them present only once. V shed 4 bases and J 10 bases; nucleotides not matched to a gene: 12. Germline V CDR1 and CDR2: MDHEN, SYDVKM. The CDR3 sequence is 16 residues long. Stable hyperthyroidism: no ophthalmopathy progression over 18 months of follow-up. The patients, who ranged from 18 to 65 in age, presented with newly diagnosed hyperthyroidism lasting under 2 months. Diagnosing involved the use of clinical symptoms, serum thyroxine and TRAb, thyroid ultrasound and orbital computed tomography.

The chain carries TRBV28 and TRBJ1-6; 8 positions agree with TRBD1. The material sequenced was blood. The TCR was taken from a man younger than 35 with Graves' hyperthyroidism. The CDR3 bases are TGTGCCAGCAGTTCCCGGGACAGGCTTGTGAAGTCACCCCTCCACTTT. This sequence encodes CASSSRDRLVKSPLHF.